The clone carrying this T cell receptor (beta chain) was seen repeatedly, ten times or more. Its antigen is not identified. The CDR3 extends over 14 amino acids. Looked up from germline, CDR1 is SGHKS and CDR2 is YYEKEE (reference sequence). Trimming took off 4 bases at V and 1 base at J, with 11 bases between the two ends. This sample stems from a study of glioma-infiltrating T cells after dendritic cell vaccination. Background on the study: Patients received autologous tumor lysate-pulsed dendritic cell vaccination between about 2002 and 2013. Overall study results and limits: Survival was not directly related to TCR clonality in these patients.

This sample's time point: after dendritic cell vaccination, including at tumor progression/relapse. Primers: 60 V beta forward and 13 J beta reverse. Clones were sequenced by immunoSEQ multiplex PCR, and TCRdb holds only the in-frame ones, with some missing. The sample gives some 90,000 clones, 75% to 90% of which show up once; roughly 2.1% is in the top ten. The clonotype comes from a human donor with glioblastoma. This sequence joins TRBV5-5 and TRBJ1-1; unclear D gene. Sequences were derived from blood, sampled after dendritic cell vaccination. CDR3 bases: TGTGCCAGCAGCCAAAGAGATCAGAACACTGAAGCTTTCTTT. It specifies CASSQRDQNTEAFF.